The sequence of this T cell receptor beta chain was determined in a study of PD-1 blockade in mismatch repair-deficient tumors. About the research overall: Patients had approximately 13 mismatch repair-deficient cancer types and were previously treated and progressing.

Only in-frame clones appear in the TCRdb table, and some are missing; sequencing was by immunoSEQ multiplex PCR. The profile shows some 120,000 clones, roughly nine tenths of them singletons. Regarding this clone: Sequence at one end of the junction differs from germline and may be a read error.

This CDR3 region has 16 residues. Germline values: CDR1 SGHDN, CDR2 FVKESK. TCRs were sequenced from three patients responding to pembrolizumab. This chain connects TRBV14 to TRBJ2-3; no clear D gene. The TCR was taken from an adult with mismatch repair-deficient cancer. Here the sequenced sample was peripheral blood, taken 44 weeks after starting pembrolizumab. CDR3 in amino acids: CASSQGETPSTDTQYF. The CDR3 nucleotides read TGTGCCAGCAGTCAAGGTGAGACTCCAAGCACAGATACGCAGTATTTT.